This TCR beta chain was sequenced in a study of shared clonotypes between healthy human individuals. Profiling relied on immunoSEQ multiplex PCR, and the TCRdb table lists in-frame clones only, not all of them. The sample lists roughly 1,100,000 clones, 65% to 80% occurring once. V was shortened by 5 bases and J by 0 bases, with 15 bases between the two germline ends. Germline V CDR1 and CDR2: SGHDT, YYEEEE. This CDR3 region has 17 residues. The TCR originated in a man younger than 35 in good health. What was sequenced was memory CD4+ T cells sorted from blood. The subset was: CD45RA-negative fraction. The chain combines TRBV5-6 with TRBJ1-6; unclear D gene. The CDR3 here is CASSKDIFSSYNSPLHF. Here the CDR3 DNA reads TGTGCCAGCAGTAAAGACATTTTCAGCTCCTATAATTCACCCCTCCACTTT.